The 13 T cell receptor beta chains given below trace back to one sample, sequenced in a study of T-cell memory formation after mild COVID-19. TCRdb re-called the 5' RACE reads through MiXCR, storing one row per CDR3 protein. The sample holds 30,000 to 35,000 distinct CDR3 sequences, 7% to 9.5% seen once. The sample taken for sequencing was PBMCs or a T cell subset sorted from them (not recorded which). These receptors originate from a man between 18 and 35 years old who had mild COVID-19 (a few samples of this study predate the infection). Cell type and time point are not known.

This clonotype has ten or more counts. The chain combines TRBV25-1 with TRBJ1-2, with D unresolved. Germline V gene data show CDR1 as MGHDK and CDR2 as SYGVNS. This CDR3 is built from 13 residues. Between the trimmed V and J ends, which lost 4 bases and 4 bases, there was a span of 10 bases. CDR3 sequence: CASSGLQFYGYTF. The CDR3, as DNA: TGTGCCAGCAGTGGTTTACAGTTCTATGGCTACACCTTC.

This clonotype was counted only a few times. The chain couples TRBV4-1 to TRBJ2-6, with 8 bases that match TRBD1. This CDR3 comprises 18 residues. V gave up 4 bases and J gave up 0 bases; unmatched junction bases: 8. The germline V gene has CDR1 MGHRA and CDR2 YSYEKL. The CDR3 here is CASSRGTGLSSGANVLTF. The CDR3 coding sequence is TGCGCCAGCAGCCGTGGGACAGGCCTTAGCTCTGGGGCCAACGTCCTGACTTTC.

This clonotype was counted at least ten times. The V gene is TRBV10-2, the J gene TRBJ2-3; 8 nucleotides align to TRBD1. The CDR3 is 14 amino acids. Germline V gene lookup returns CDR1 WSHSY and CDR2 SAAADI. The junction had 4 bases not matched to a gene; V was cut back by 7 bases and J by 1 base. CDR3 in DNA: TGCGCCAGCACGGCGACAGGGGGCACAGATACGCAGTATTTT. It codes for CASTATGGTDTQYF.

About this clonotype itself: This may be a read error, as it is one base from a much larger clone. This sequence joins TRBV5-6 and TRBJ2-5, with no clear D. The CDR3 contains 11 residues. Deletions cut 2 bases from V and 5 bases from J, with 4 bases between. Germline CDR1 and CDR2: SGHDT and YYEEEE. The CDR3 protein is CASSFHETQYF. The CDR3 DNA sequence: TGTGCCAGCAGCTTCCACGAGACCCAGTACTTC.

This clonotype was picked up many times. The chain recombines TRBV25-1 with TRBJ1-2; tentative D call: TRBD1 (5 bases). V gave up 3 bases and J gave up 8 bases, with 16 bases separating them. The CDR3 length is 14 residues. CDR1 and CDR2 from the germline V gene are MGHDK and SYGVNS. CDR3 DNA: TGTGCCAGCAGTGACCCCGGACGGGGGGACGGCTACACCTTC. It specifies CASSDPGRGDGYTF.

Ten or more counts support this clonotype. J is TRBJ2-5 and V is TRBV7-6; D gene ambiguous. With 0 bases removed from V and 6 bases from J, the gap between germline ends came to 8 bases. This CDR3 contains 13 residues. The germline CDR1 and CDR2 sequences are SGHVS and FNYEAQ. The CDR3 region is CASSLAHSQTQYF. Here the CDR3 DNA reads TGTGCCAGCAGCTTAGCGCATTCTCAGACCCAGTACTTC.

The rearrangement joins TRBV7-2 to TRBJ2-1; 10 nucleotides align to TRBD2. There are 15 residues in the CDR3. The ends lost 5 bases at V and 9 bases at J; junction bases unmatched: 10. Germline V lookup: CDR1 SGHTA, CDR2 FQGNSA. CDR3 protein: CASSISGGIRPEQFF. The CDR3 DNA follows: TGTGCCAGCAGCATTAGCGGGGGGATCCGTCCTGAGCAGTTCTTC.

This clonotype was found many times. V gene TRBV12-3 or TRBV12-4 combines with J gene TRBJ1-1, with a possible D match to TRBD1 (5 bases). CDR3 length: 13 residues. V was trimmed by 10 bases and J by 5 bases, leaving 17 bases between them. The chain's CDR3 is CATLRTQGTEAFF. In nucleotides, the CDR3 is TGTGCCACTCTCCGGACCCAGGGAACTGAAGCTTTCTTT.

The genes are TRBV5-6 and TRBJ2-3, with D unclear. The germline V and J ends were trimmed by 3 bases and 0 bases, with 14 bases remaining between them. Germline V lookup: CDR1 SGHDT, CDR2 YYEEEE. This CDR3 contains 16 residues. This chain's CDR3 is CASSSGIDASTDTQYF. CDR3 nucleotides: TGTGCCAGCAGCTCTGGCATAGACGCTAGCACAGATACGCAGTATTTT. The complete variable domain, with remaining parts taken from reference TRBV5-6 and TRBJ2-3, reads DAGVTQSPTHLIKTRGQQVTLRCSPKSGHDTVSWYQQALGQGPQFIFQYYEEEERQRGNFPDRFSGHQFPNYSSELNVNALLLGDSALYLCASSSGIDASTDTQYFGPGTRLTVL.

This clonotype was detected a few times. The chain is built from TRBV28 and TRBJ2-5, with 7 bases lining up with TRBD1. This CDR3 has 15 residues. V was clipped by 4 bases and J by 5 bases; unmatched bases: 10. CDR1 and CDR2 (germline): MDHEN, SYDVKM. The CDR3 is CASSSDRVWGETQYF. In DNA form, the CDR3 reads TGTGCCAGCAGTTCCGACAGGGTGTGGGGGGAGACCCAGTACTTC.

This clonotype was observed many times. The chain uses TRBV9 and TRBJ1-5, with D hard to call. Trimming removed 2 bases from V and 7 bases from J, with 4 bases in between. The germline CDR1 and CDR2 sequences are SGDLS and YYNGEE. The CDR3 contains 11 residues. CDR3 residues: CASSVGQPQHF. CDR3 DNA sequence: TGTGCCAGCAGCGTCGGCCAGCCCCAGCATTTT.

At least ten counts were recorded for this clonotype. The chain uses TRBV6-2 or TRBV6-3 and TRBJ1-2; D is undetermined. Deletions cut 0 bases from V and 5 bases from J, with 4 bases between. In germline, CDR1 is MNHEY, CDR2 SVGEGT. This CDR3 is built from 12 residues. Written as DNA, the CDR3 is TGTGCCAGCAGTTACTCAACGTATGGCTACACCTTC. Translating it yields CASSYSTYGYTF.

Many counts were recorded for this clonotype. The chain carries TRBV20-1 and TRBJ2-7, with 8 nucleotides matching TRBD1. J lost 4 bases, V lost 1 base, and 6 bases had no gene match. The CDR3 has 14 amino acids. From germline, CDR1 is DFQATT and CDR2 SNEGSKA (reference sequence). DNA of the CDR3: TGCAGTGCTAGAGTCCCGGGACAGGTGTACGAGCAGTACGTC. Translated, it gives CSARVPGQVYEQYV.